These 20 T cell receptor beta chains originate from one sample sequenced in a study of T cell changes during pregnancy in multiple sclerosis. TCRdb's table, derived via immunoSEQ multiplex PCR, lists solely in-frame clones and lacks some. The sample holds 40,000 to 45,000 clones, about 92% seen once. Sample: CD4+ T cells from peripheral blood mononuclear cells, taken in the third trimester of pregnancy. The receptors here all came from a female donor with multiple sclerosis, enrolled in a pregnancy study.

CDR3 sequence: CASSPPGYNEQFF. CDR3 DNA: TGTGCCAGCAGCCCGCCAGGGTACAATGAGCAGTTCTTC. The chain recombines TRBV7-6 with TRBJ2-1; D is perhaps TRBD1 (5 bases). V lost 5 bases and J lost 4, with 9 bases in between. In germline, CDR1 is SGHVS, CDR2 FNYEAQ. The CDR3 extends over 13 amino acids.

This clone occurred once. V gene TRBV2 combines with J gene TRBJ2-5; the match to TRBD1 covers 12 bases. In germline, CDR1 is SNHLY, CDR2 FYNNEI. Germline trimming cut 8 bases from V and 5 bases from J; bases unmatched to any gene: 6. The CDR3 extends over 14 amino acids. CDR3 residues: CASGTGGAGETQYF. CDR3 DNA sequence: TGTGCCAGCGGGACAGGGGGCGCGGGTGAGACCCAGTACTTC.

The chain is built from TRBV6-5 and TRBJ2-1; possibly TRBD2 for D (5 bases). This CDR3 contains 12 residues. Trimming left V 4 bases short and J 7 bases short, with 8 bases between. CDR1 and CDR2 (germline): MNHEY, SVGAGI. CDR3 DNA sequence: TGTGCCAGCAGTTCTAGCAGGAATGAGCAGTTCTTC. It translates to CASSSSRNEQFF.

The chain joins TRBV18 to TRBJ2-1, with 13 bases lining up with TRBD2. The germline gives CDR1 KGHSH, CDR2 LQKENI. The CDR3 runs to 16 residues. Trimming removed 4 bases from V and 7 bases from J; junction bases left unmatched: 7. CDR3 sequence (DNA): TGTGCCAGCTCACTGGAGAGGGGACTAGCGGGAAATGAGCAGTTCTTC. Residues: CASSLERGLAGNEQFF.

The CDR3 sequence is CASSLQGLANYGYTF. CDR3 sequence (DNA): TGTGCCAGCAGCCTACAGGGGTTGGCTAACTATGGCTACACCTTC. The chain carries TRBV5-8 and TRBJ1-2; TRBD1 agrees at 7 bases. Germline V gene data show CDR1 as SGHTS and CDR2 as YDEGEE. J was trimmed by 0 bases and V by 4 bases; bases with no gene match: 6. This CDR3 spans 15 amino acids.

The J gene is TRBJ2-1, the V gene TRBV5-1; 11 bases are a match to TRBD2. V lost 4 bases to trimming and J lost 9 bases; unmatched junction nucleotides: 9. Germline CDR1 reads SGHRS; CDR2 reads YFSETQ. This CDR3 has 15 amino acids. The CDR3 DNA is TGCGCCAGCAGCCGAGCCGGGACTAGCGGCCCTGAGCAGTTCTTC. Its protein is CASSRAGTSGPEQFF. Together with reference TRBV5-1 and TRBJ2-1, the CDR3 gives the full variable domain: KAGVTQTPRYLIKTRGQQVTLSCSPISGHRSVSWYQQTPGQGLQFLFEYFSETQRNKGNFPGRFSGRQFSNSRSEMNVSTLELGDSALYLCASSRAGTSGPEQFFGPGTRLTVL.

The chain links TRBV29-1 to TRBJ2-1; 10 nucleotides align to TRBD2. Germline assignment: CDR1 SQVTM and CDR2 ANQGSEA. CDR3 length: 14 amino acids. J lost 7 bases, V lost 4 bases, and 7 bases had no gene match. CDR3 in DNA: TGCAGCGTTGCGGAGCGGGGGGGCGGGAATGAGCAGTTCTTC. Protein product: CSVAERGGGNEQFF.

V usage is TRBV11-2 and J usage is TRBJ2-1, with D possibly TRBD2 on 6 matching bases. V shed 5 bases and J shed 5 bases, with 19 bases lying between them. CDR3 length: 16 amino acids. Germline lookup yields CDR1 SGHAT and CDR2 FQNNGV. As DNA, the CDR3 is TGTGCCAGCAGCGCGGGACTGAGCGGGCGCGACAATGAGCAGTTCTTC. Protein: CASSAGLSGRDNEQFF. Using reference TRBV11-2 and TRBJ2-1 for the parts outside the CDR3, the full variable domain is EAGVAQSPRYKIIEKRQSVAFWCNPISGHATLYWYQQILGQGPKLLIQFQNNGVVDDSQLPKDRFSAERLKGVDSTLKIQPAKLEDSAVYLCASSAGLSGRDNEQFFGPGTRLTVL.

This clone turned up a few times. J is TRBJ2-1 and V is TRBV19; 8 positions agree with TRBD2. This CDR3 spans 13 amino acids. Germline V lookup: CDR1 LNHDA, CDR2 SQIVND (reference sequence). The V segment lost 4 bases and the J segment 10 bases; nucleotides outside the gene matches: 6. CDR3 loop: CASSTGRAGEQFF. The CDR3 nucleotides are TGTGCCAGTAGTACCGGGAGGGCCGGGGAGCAGTTCTTC.

The chain combines TRBV7-6 with TRBJ1-6; 8 positions match TRBD1. V gave up 2 bases and J gave up 7 bases; unmatched junction bases: 1. CDR3 length equals 14 residues. CDR1 and CDR2 from the germline V gene are SGHVS and FNYEAQ. CDR3: CASSLNRGNSPLHF. The CDR3 region has the DNA TGTGCCAGCAGCTTAAACAGGGGGAATTCACCCCTCCACTTT.

The V gene is TRBV2, the J gene TRBJ2-5; TRBD1 matches at 9 bases. V shed 6 bases, J shed 6 bases, and the junction held 11 bases outside the gene matches. The length of the CDR3 is 15 residues. The V gene's germline CDR1 is SNHLY and CDR2 FYNNEI. CDR3 amino acids: CASSPGTGLTKTQYF. The DNA for the CDR3 is TGTGCCAGCAGCCCAGGGACAGGGTTAACAAAGACCCAGTACTTC.

CDR3 residues: CASSQGPTVMNTEAFF. DNA for the CDR3: TGCGCCAGCAGCCAAGGTCCGACAGTTATGAACACTGAAGCTTTCTTT. The chain couples TRBV4-1 to TRBJ1-1; TRBD1 might be the D (5 bases). V shed 1 base and J shed 0 bases, with 12 bases lying between them. The CDR3 is 16 amino acids. Germline V gene sequence: CDR1 MGHRA, CDR2 YSYEKL.

The V gene is TRBV30, the J gene TRBJ1-2, with D possibly TRBD1 on 5 matching bases. The CDR3 is made up of 13 amino acids. V was clipped by 1 base and J by 5 bases, with 11 bases between them. Germline V gene lookup returns CDR1 GTSNPN and CDR2 SVGIG (reference sequence). The CDR3 DNA is TGTGCCTGGAGTGCCCGGGGGGGATATGGCTACACCTTC. Translating gives CAWSARGGYGYTF.

V gene TRBV4-1 combines with J gene TRBJ2-1; D possibly corresponds to TRBD1 (6 bases). The CDR3 covers 16 residues. Germline assignment: CDR1 MGHRA and CDR2 YSYEKL. V was shortened by 5 bases and J by 1 base, with 15 bases between the two germline ends. The chain's CDR3 is CASSKQDSYSYNEQFF. DNA of the CDR3: TGCGCCAGCAGCAAGCAGGACAGCTATTCCTACAATGAGCAGTTCTTC.

The gene calls are TRBV7-9 and TRBJ2-5, with a weak D call TRBD1 (5 bases). Trimming cost V 2 bases and J 3 bases, with 7 bases left between them. The V gene's germline CDR1 is SEHNR and CDR2 FQNEAQ (reference sequence). The CDR3 is 13 residues long. Here the CDR3 reads CASSLSREETQYF. The DNA for the CDR3 is TGTGCCAGCAGCTTATCCAGGGAAGAGACCCAGTACTTC.

The gene calls are TRBV7-2 and TRBJ2-7; possibly TRBD2 for D (6 bases). V was pared by 3 bases and J by 6 bases, with 12 bases between. Germline lookup yields CDR1 SGHTA and CDR2 FQGNSA. CDR3 length equals 13 residues. CDR3 region: CASSFGGLGEQYF. CDR3 in DNA: TGTGCCAGCAGCTTCGGGGGACTGGGCGAGCAGTACTTC.

The V call is TRBV27, the J call TRBJ1-5, with TRBD1 as a possible D gene (6 bases). Germline V CDR1 and CDR2: MNHEY, SMNVEV (reference sequence). The CDR3 contains 15 residues. The ends were cut back, 4 bases at V and 2 bases at J, with 12 bases in the middle. In DNA form, the CDR3 reads TGTGCCAGCAGTTCCCTAGGGGGGGGCAATCAGCCCCAGCATTTT. This encodes CASSSLGGGNQPQHF.

V and J are TRBV5-1 and TRBJ2-7; TRBD2 agrees at 7 bases. This CDR3 is built from 20 residues. Germline V CDR1 and CDR2: SGHRS, YFSETQ. After removal of 2 bases from V and 2 bases from J, the junction contained 22 bases not matched to a gene. The DNA of the CDR3 is TGCGCCAGCAGCTTTCCTCCTAGCGGATCAAGACGGTTTAGTCCCTACGAGCAGTACTTC. Its protein product is CASSFPPSGSRRFSPYEQYF.

This chain links TRBV5-1 with TRBJ2-7; D call uncertain. This CDR3 is 12 amino acids long. Trimming took 0 bases from V and 4 from J, leaving 5 bases between them. The V gene's germline CDR1 is SGHRS and CDR2 YFSETQ. The CDR3 region has the DNA TGCGCCAGCAGCTTGGGAGCTTACGAGCAGTACTTC. Its translation: CASSLGAYEQYF.

V usage is TRBV6-6 and J usage is TRBJ1-1; D gene ambiguous. Looked up from germline, CDR1 is MNHNY and CDR2 is SVGAGI (reference sequence). Trimming removed 2 bases from V and 1 base from J, with 8 bases in between. The CDR3 loop spans 14 amino acids. The CDR3 DNA reads TGTGCCAGCAGTTACCGGGGTAGGAACACTGAAGCTTTCTTT. Residues: CASSYRGRNTEAFF.